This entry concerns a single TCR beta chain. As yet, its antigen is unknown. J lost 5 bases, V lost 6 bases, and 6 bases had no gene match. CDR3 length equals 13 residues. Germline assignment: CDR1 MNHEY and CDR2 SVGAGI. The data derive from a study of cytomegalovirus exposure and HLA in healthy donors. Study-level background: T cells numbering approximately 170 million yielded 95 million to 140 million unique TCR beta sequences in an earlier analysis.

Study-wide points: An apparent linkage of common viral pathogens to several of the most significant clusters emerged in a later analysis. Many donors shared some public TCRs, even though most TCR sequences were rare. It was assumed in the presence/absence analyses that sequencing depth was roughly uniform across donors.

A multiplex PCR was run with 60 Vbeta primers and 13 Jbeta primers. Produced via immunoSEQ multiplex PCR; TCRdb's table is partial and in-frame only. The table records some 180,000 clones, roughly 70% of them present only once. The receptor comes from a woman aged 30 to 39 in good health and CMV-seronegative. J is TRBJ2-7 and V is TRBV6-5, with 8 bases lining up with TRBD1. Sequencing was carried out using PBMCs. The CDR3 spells CASSRDRLDEQYF. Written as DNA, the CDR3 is TGTGCCAGCAGCCGGGACAGGCTCGACGAGCAGTACTTC.